Listed below are T cell receptor beta chains from one sample, sequenced in a study of cytomegalovirus exposure and HLA in healthy donors. Sequencing was performed with immunoSEQ multiplex PCR; in TCRdb, only in-frame clones are kept and a portion is missing. The table has about 130,000 clones, over 50% seen once. Sequencing was carried out using PBMCs. These receptors originate from a human donor in good health. Each CDR3 is given with its conserved first and last residue. A D gene is named only where the DNA matches it firmly. Size tells how often a clone was seen (once, few, many) or the class of an expanded clone, and some rows leave it out.

TRBV4-1	.	18	TRBD1	TRBJ1-4	CASSQDREGAKANEKLFF	TGCGCCAGCAGCCAAGATCGTGAGGGGGCCAAGGCTAATGAAAAACTGTTTTTT
TRBV7-9	few	16	.	TRBJ2-3	CASSLGAPQGADTQYF	TGTGCCAGCAGCTTAGGGGCCCCACAGGGAGCAGATACGCAGTATTTT
TRBV19	few	16	.	TRBJ2-1	CASTKRAGNSYNEQFF	TGTGCCAGTACTAAAAGGGCGGGAAACTCCTACAATGAGCAGTTCTTC
TRBV5-6	.	11	.	TRBJ2-5	CASSLAETQYF	TGTGCCAGCAGCTTAGCGGAGACCCAGTACTTC
TRBV7-6	.	14	.	TRBJ2-7	CASSLGQGGYEQYF	TGTGCCAGCAGCTTAGGTCAGGGAGGCTACGAGCAGTACTTC
TRBV18	.	13	.	TRBJ2-7	CASSPGTQTEQYF	TGTGCCAGCTCACCGGGGACTCAAACCGAGCAGTACTTC
TRBV29-1	.	14	.	TRBJ2-7	CSVRQSAGPYEQYF	TGCAGCGTCCGGCAGTCGGCAGGTCCCTACGAGCAGTACTTC
TRBV4-1	.	15	TRBD2	TRBJ2-7	CASSRGTSGTYEQYF	TGCGCCAGCAGCCGAGGGACTAGCGGGACCTACGAGCAGTACTTC
TRBV7-9	once	16	TRBD1	TRBJ2-7	CASSSPLGGERYEQYF	TGTGCCAGCAGCTCCCCCTTAGGGGGCGAGCGCTACGAGCAGTACTTC
TRBV5-6	.	14	.	TRBJ1-1	CASSLGHWNTEAFF	TGTGCCAGCAGCTTGGGACATTGGAACACTGAAGCTTTCTTT
TRBV7-8	few	14	TRBD2	TRBJ2-3	CASSLGTSVDTQYF	TGTGCCAGCAGCTTAGGGACTAGTGTCGATACGCAGTATTTT
TRBV7-2	.	13	.	TRBJ2-2	CASSPANTGELFF	TGTGCCAGCAGCCCCGCGAACACCGGGGAGCTGTTTTTT
TRBV28	.	17	TRBD1	TRBJ2-3	CASSLLAGQGSTDTQYF	TGTGCCAGCAGTTTATTGGCGGGACAGGGAAGCACAGATACGCAGTATTTT
TRBV28	once	15	.	TRBJ1-1	CASRVPGFLNTEAFF	TGTGCCAGCAGAGTCCCGGGTTTCCTGAACACTGAAGCTTTCTTT
TRBV1	.	16	.	TRBJ2-7	CTSSSRPKTLTYEQYF	TGCACCAGCAGCTCCCGCCCCAAAACTCTGACCTACGAGCAGTACTTC
TRBV5-4	.	16	TRBD1	TRBJ2-7	CASSRKDRAGGYEQYF	TGTGCCAGCAGTCGAAAGGACAGGGCTGGCGGGTACGAGCAGTACTTC
TRBV9	.	17	.	TRBJ2-5	CASSGRQLLGPQETQYF	TGTGCCAGCAGCGGAAGACAGCTACTCGGGCCCCAAGAGACCCAGTACTTC